Sequencing of this T cell receptor (beta chain) was carried out in a study of OX40 agonist ivuxolimab in advanced cancers. Study details: An agonistic anti-OX40 (CD134) antibody, ivuxolimab, was used to treat the patients. The dose-escalation cohort was around 83% male, with a mean age of about 58 years, ranging roughly 20 to 90.

The method was immunoSEQ multiplex PCR; TCRdb's version includes in-frame clones alone and lacks a portion of them. The sample consists of 90,000 or so clones, approximately 87% of them appearing once. This CDR3 has 17 residues. Between the trimmed V and J ends, which lost 0 bases and 0 bases, there was a span of 15 bases. Germline values: CDR1 SGHAT, CDR2 FQNNGV. This clonotype was obtained from an adult with an advanced solid tumor such as melanoma, head and neck, liver or kidney cancer. Specimen: CD4+ or CD8+ T cells sorted from blood, collected in a trial of the OX40 agonist ivuxolimab. The V gene is TRBV11-2, the J gene TRBJ2-7; tentative D call: TRBD1 (6 bases). The CDR3: CASSLDRGQGFSYEQYF. CDR3 nucleotide sequence: TGTGCCAGCAGCTTAGATCGGGGTCAGGGGTTCTCCTACGAGCAGTACTTC.